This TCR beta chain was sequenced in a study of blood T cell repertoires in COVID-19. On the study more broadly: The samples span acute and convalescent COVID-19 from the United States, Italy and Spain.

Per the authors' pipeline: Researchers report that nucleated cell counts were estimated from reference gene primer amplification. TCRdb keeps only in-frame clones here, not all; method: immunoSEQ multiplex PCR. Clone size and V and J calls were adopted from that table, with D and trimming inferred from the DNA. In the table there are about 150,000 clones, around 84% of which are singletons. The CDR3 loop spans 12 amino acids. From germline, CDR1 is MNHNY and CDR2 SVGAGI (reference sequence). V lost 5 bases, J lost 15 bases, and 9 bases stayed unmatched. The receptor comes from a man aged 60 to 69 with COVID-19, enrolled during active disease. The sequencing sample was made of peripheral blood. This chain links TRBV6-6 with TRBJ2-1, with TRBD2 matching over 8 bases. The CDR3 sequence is CASSPYSGMGFF. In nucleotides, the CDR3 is TGTGCCAGCAGTCCTTATAGCGGGATGGGGTTCTTC.